This is a list of T cell receptor beta chains from one sample in a study of beta chain features in type 1 diabetes. The protocol was immunoSEQ multiplex PCR, while the TCRdb copy is restricted to in-frame clones and leaves out a portion. The sample holds 970,000 or so clones, 15% to 20% seen once. Sequencing was carried out using naive CD4+ T cells from blood. The receptors were sampled from a woman aged 18-29 years in good health. The CDR3 runs from the conserved cysteine through the conserved F or W. D genes are given only for firm matches. Expanded clones are given a class, and other clones once, few, many or no size at all.

d_gene	abundance	v_gene	j_gene	CDR3aa	CDR3nt
TRBD1	few	TRBV5-1	TRBJ2-7	CASSRGQGLNEQYF	TGCGCCAGCAGCCGGGGACAGGGCCTTAACGAGCAGTACTTC
TRBD2	-	TRBV19	TRBJ2-1	CASSIATSGSYNEQFF	TGTGCCAGTAGTATAGCGACTAGCGGGTCCTACAATGAGCAGTTCTTC
-	few	TRBV7-2	TRBJ1-5	CASSLGFNQPQHF	TGTGCCAGCAGCTTGGGGTTCAATCAGCCCCAGCATTTT
TRBD2	few	TRBV2	TRBJ2-5	CASGPGTSSKTQYF	TGTGCCAGCGGTCCCGGGACTAGCTCGAAGACCCAGTACTTC
-	few	TRBV19	TRBJ2-7	CASRKTAVGYEQYF	TGTGCCAGTAGGAAGACAGCGGTCGGTTACGAGCAGTACTTC
-	-	TRBV25-1	TRBJ2-6	CASSLAGANVPTF	TGTGCCAGCAGTCTAGCTGGGGCCAACGTCCCGACTTTC
TRBD2	few	TRBV27	TRBJ2-7	CASSRGLAGVEQYF	TGTGCCAGCAGTCGGGGACTAGCGGGAGTCGAGCAGTACTTC
-	few	TRBV6-5	TRBJ1-1	CASGRLDCQF	TGTGCCAGCGGAAGACTCGATTGTCAATTT
TRBD1	-	TRBV6-1	TRBJ1-4	CASRRGTGDRKLFF	TGTGCCAGCCGTCGTGGGACAGGGGATCGGAAACTGTTTTTT
-	few	TRBV10-3	TRBJ2-5	CAISSDYQETQYF	TGTGCCATCAGTTCGGACTACCAAGAGACCCAGTACTTC
-	-	TRBV5-4	TRBJ1-4	CASSLDRTNEKLFF	TGTGCCAGCAGCTTGGACAGGACCAATGAAAAACTGTTTTTT
-	few	TRBV7-2	TRBJ2-7	CASSLVDSYEQYF	TGTGCCAGCAGCTTGGTGGACTCCTACGAGCAGTACTTC
-	-	TRBV5-4	TRBJ1-4	CASSAGPPEEKLFF	TGTGCCAGCAGCGCCGGACCGCCAGAGGAAAAACTGTTTTTT
TRBD1	-	TRBV27	TRBJ1-5	CASSRDRVIGQPQHF	TGTGCCAGCAGCCGCGACAGGGTAATCGGTCAGCCCCAGCATTTT
TRBD2	few	TRBV28	TRBJ2-7	CASSPSGRSSYEQYF	TGTGCCAGCAGTCCTAGCGGGCGGAGCTCCTACGAGCAGTACTTC
TRBD1	-	TRBV2	TRBJ1-5	CASSENLQGPGQPQHF	TGTGCCAGCAGTGAAAACCTACAGGGGCCAGGGCAGCCCCAGCATTTT
-	few	TRBV15	TRBJ1-4	CATSRFGDRNEKLFF	TGTGCCACCAGCAGGTTCGGGGACCGTAATGAAAAACTGTTTTTT
TRBD2	-	TRBV5-6	TRBJ2-5	CASSLLTMASGRKETQYF	TGTGCCAGCAGCTTGTTAACAATGGCTAGCGGGAGGAAAGAGACCCAGTACTTC
TRBD2	few	TRBV10-3	TRBJ2-7	CAIMTSGRGHEQYF	TGTGCCATTATGACTAGCGGGAGGGGGCACGAGCAGTACTTC
-	few	TRBV5-4	TRBJ2-6	CASSLGRGESGANVLTF	TGTGCCAGCAGCTTGGGGAGAGGGGAGTCTGGGGCCAACGTCCTGACTTTC
TRBD2	few	TRBV4-3	TRBJ2-1	CASSQGLAGGVNEQFF	TGCGCCAGCAGCCAGGGACTAGCGGGAGGGGTGAATGAGCAGTTCTTC
TRBD2	-	TRBV27	TRBJ2-1	CASRSGRSSYNEQFF	TGTGCCAGCAGATCCGGGAGGAGCTCCTACAATGAGCAGTTCTTC
-	-	TRBV5-4	TRBJ1-3	CASSLGLSSGNTIYF	TGCGCCAGCAGCCTTGGTTTGAGCTCTGGAAACACCATATATTTT
TRBD2	-	TRBV28	TRBJ2-3	CASSLSSGRDTQYF	TGTGCCAGCAGTTTATCTAGCGGGAGGGATACGCAGTATTTT
-	few	TRBV6-1	TRBJ1-2	CASSGGHGYTF	TGTGCCAGCAGTGGGGGACACGGCTACACCTTC
TRBD2	-	TRBV5-4	TRBJ2-5	CASSRDVGGPGEQYF	TGTGCCAGCAGCCGAGATGTGGGAGGGCCGGGGGAGCAGTACTTC
TRBD1	few	TRBV13	TRBJ2-5	CASSSRQGGETQYF	TGTGCCAGCAGCTCAAGACAGGGCGGGGAGACCCAGTACTTC
TRBD1	-	TRBV28	TRBJ2-1	CASSSTSPRTGAAFKQFF	TGTGCCAGCAGTTCTACAAGTCCTAGGACAGGGGCAGCGTTTAAGCAGTTCTTC
-	few	TRBV7-8	TRBJ2-7	CASSRELAYEQYF	TGTGCCAGCAGCCGCGAATTAGCCTACGAGCAGTACTTC
-	-	TRBV19	TRBJ2-1	CASSVGGLSRNEQFF	TGTGCCAGTAGTGTCGGGGGGCTCTCCCGAAATGAGCAGTTCTTC
-	-	TRBV10-3	TRBJ2-7	CAISRGTDLYEQYF	TGTGCCATCAGCCGGGGGACAGACCTCTACGAGCAGTACTTC
TRBD2	-	TRBV28	TRBJ2-1	CASSSSGTSVSYNEQFF	TGTGCCAGCAGTTCCTCGGGGACTAGTGTCTCCTACAATGAGCAGTTCTTC
-	-	TRBV5-1	TRBJ2-4	CASSRGPGIENIQYF	TGCGCCAGCAGCCGCGGGCCGGGGATAGAAAACATTCAGTACTTC
TRBD2	few	TRBV7-2	TRBJ2-5	CASSRLAVQETQYF	TGTGCCAGCAGTCGACTAGCGGTCCAAGAGACCCAGTACTTC
TRBD1	few	TRBV5-1	TRBJ1-1	CASSWRDSLKNTEAFF	TGCGCCAGCAGCTGGAGGGACAGCCTGAAGAACACTGAAGCTTTCTTT
TRBD1	few	TRBV2	TRBJ2-5	CASRPRTGQETQYF	TGTGCCAGCCGGCCCCGGACAGGACAAGAGACCCAGTACTTC
-	few	TRBV4-3	TRBJ2-6	CASSQGRQGGSGANVLTF	TGCGCCAGCAGCCAAGGGAGACAGGGAGGGTCTGGGGCCAACGTCCTGACTTTC
TRBD1	-	TRBV9	TRBJ1-2	CASSVEWTGVSGYTF	TGTGCCAGCAGCGTAGAGTGGACAGGGGTATCGGGCTACACCTTC
-	many	TRBV10-3	TRBJ2-2	CAIANTGELFF	TGTGCCATAGCGAACACCGGGGAGCTGTTTTTT
-	-	TRBV7-9	TRBJ1-1	CASSLLVTGTMNTEAFF	TGTGCCAGCAGCTTGTTAGTCACAGGGACGATGAACACTGAAGCTTTCTTT
TRBD2	-	TRBV28	TRBJ2-1	CASSLTGASGSVQFF	TGTGCCAGCAGTCTCACAGGGGCTAGCGGGAGCGTGCAGTTCTTC
TRBD2	-	TRBV18	TRBJ2-1	CASSLAAGGENEQFF	TGTGCCAGCTCCCTGGCAGCGGGAGGGGAGAATGAGCAGTTCTTC
-	-	TRBV10-3	TRBJ1-1	CAINPRQNTEAFF	TGTGCCATCAATCCCAGACAAAACACTGAAGCTTTCTTT
TRBD1	few	TRBV11-2	TRBJ2-7	CASSPLTGTGPYEQYF	TGTGCCAGCAGCCCTCTAACCGGGACAGGGCCCTACGAGCAGTACTTC
TRBD2	-	TRBV6-5	TRBJ2-3	CASRTSGASTDTQYF	TGTGCCAGCAGGACTAGCGGTGCTAGCACAGATACGCAGTATTTT
-	few	TRBV5-1	TRBJ2-5	CASSLSWVETQYF	TGCGCCAGCAGCTTGAGCTGGGTAGAGACCCAGTACTTC
-	-	TRBV11-2	TRBJ1-2	CASSLSGTGNYGYTF	TGTGCCAGCAGCTTGAGCGGGACGGGGAACTATGGCTACACCTTC
TRBD2	-	TRBV2	TRBJ2-2	CASSELAGGTGELFF	TGTGCCAGCAGTGAACTGGCGGGAGGCACCGGGGAGCTGTTTTTT
-	-	TRBV21-1	TRBJ2-7	CASSNRYGNYEQYF	TGTGCCAGCAGCAATCGATACGGTAACTACGAGCAGTACTTC
-	-	TRBV6-5	TRBJ2-7	CASSYRNEQYF	TGTGCCAGCAGTTATAGGAACGAGCAGTACTTC
TRBD2	-	TRBV27	TRBJ2-2	CASSSRTSGIGTGELFF	TGTGCCAGCAGTTCCCGGACTAGCGGGATAGGGACCGGGGAGCTGTTTTTT
-	-	TRBV7-9	TRBJ2-5	CASSLTPGVETQYF	TGTGCCAGCAGCTTAACCCCCGGGGTTGAGACCCAGTACTTC
-	-	TRBV2	TRBJ2-2	CASSVLAGNTGELFF	TGTGCCAGCAGTGTTCTGGCCGGTAACACCGGGGAGCTGTTTTTT
TRBD1	few	TRBV28	TRBJ1-2	CASSFAGQGAGGYTF	TGTGCCAGCAGTTTCGCGGGACAGGGGGCTGGGGGCTACACCTTC
-	few	TRBV15	TRBJ2-1	CATSRNNEQFF	TGTGCCACCAGCCGTAACAATGAGCAGTTCTTC
-	-	TRBV4-3	TRBJ1-4	CASSQETGGKLFF	TGCGCCAGCAGCCAAGAAACAGGCGGAAAACTGTTTTTT
-	-	TRBV20-1	TRBJ2-3	CSARYTDTQYF	TGCAGTGCTAGGTACACAGATACGCAGTATTTT